The 19 T cell receptor beta chains below come from one sample, sequenced in a study of cytomegalovirus exposure and HLA in healthy donors. Researchers ran the PCR with 60 Vbeta and 13 Jbeta primers. Using immunoSEQ multiplex PCR, the repertoire was profiled, and TCRdb retains in-frame clones only, with some absent. The sample has around 170,000 clones, over 75% seen once; the top ten hold 1%. Sequenced material: PBMCs. The receptor set was obtained from a woman between 50 and 59 years old in good health and CMV-seropositive.

The chain uses TRBV4-3 and TRBJ1-1; D is ambiguous. The CDR3 covers 14 residues. The V end lost 0 bases, the J end lost 6 bases, and 11 bases lay between the germline ends. Germline values: CDR1 LGHNA, CDR2 YSLEER. DNA of the CDR3: TGCGCCAGCAGCCAAGAGGAGCTGTCCGCTGAAGCTTTCTTT. This gives the protein CASSQEELSAEAFF.

The chain employs TRBV29-1 and TRBJ1-1; no clear D. Deletions cut 3 bases from V and 1 base from J, with 12 bases between. The CDR3 runs to 14 residues. The germline V gene has CDR1 SQVTM and CDR2 ANQGSEA. The CDR3 bases are TGCAGCGTTGAGAATCCCCCGGGGAACACTGAAGCTTTCTTT. It encodes CSVENPPGNTEAFF.

The CDR3 spells CASSYSSDRSTDTQYF. CDR3 DNA: TGTGCCAGCAGCTATTCATCGGACAGAAGCACAGATACGCAGTATTTT. This chain links TRBV5-6 with TRBJ2-3, with a tentative D call TRBD1 (6 bases). V was clipped by 3 bases and J by 0 bases, with 14 bases between them. Germline V gene sequence: CDR1 SGHDT, CDR2 YYEEEE. CDR3 length: 16 amino acids. Full variable domain (remainder filled in from reference TRBV5-6 and TRBJ2-3): DAGVTQSPTHLIKTRGQQVTLRCSPKSGHDTVSWYQQALGQGPQFIFQYYEEEERQRGNFPDRFSGHQFPNYSSELNVNALLLGDSALYLCASSYSSDRSTDTQYFGPGTRLTVL.

This clone occurred once. The rearrangement joins TRBV5-1 to TRBJ2-3; 9 nucleotides align to TRBD2. The J segment lost 1 base and the V segment lost 2 bases, leaving 2 bases of the junction unmatched. The length of the CDR3 is 15 residues. Germline CDR1 SGHRS, CDR2 YFSETQ. The CDR3 DNA follows: TGCGCCAGCAGCTTCTTAGCGGGGGGCACAGATACGCAGTATTTT. Its protein product is CASSFLAGGTDTQYF.

The chain joins TRBV7-6 to TRBJ2-7; 9 bases match TRBD1. This CDR3 has 15 residues. J gave up 4 bases and V 4 bases, and 8 bases lay outside the gene matches. The germline V gene encodes CDR1 SGHVS and CDR2 FNYEAQ. CDR3 amino acids: CASSSNTGGFYEQYF. The CDR3 DNA follows: TGTGCCAGCAGCTCAAATACAGGGGGCTTTTACGAGCAGTACTTC.

The chain joins TRBV4-1 to TRBJ2-7; TRBD1 agrees at 8 bases. V was clipped by 5 bases and J by 2 bases; unmatched bases: 11. CDR1 is MGHRA and CDR2 is YSYEKL in the germline V gene. The CDR3 is 16 amino acids. CDR3 residues: CASSSSTGETPYEQYF. Written as DNA, the CDR3 is TGCGCCAGCAGCTCCTCGACAGGGGAAACCCCCTACGAGCAGTACTTC.

The chain joins TRBV7-3 to TRBJ2-5; 9 bases agree with TRBD1. The germline V gene has CDR1 SGHTA and CDR2 FQGTGA. The CDR3 sequence is 14 residues long. V shed 5 bases and J 5 bases; nucleotides not matched to a gene: 6. Here the CDR3 reads CASSPRTGDETQYF. Here the CDR3 DNA reads TGTGCCAGCAGCCCACGGACAGGGGATGAGACCCAGTACTTC.

In its sample, this clone was seen a few times. This chain links TRBV7-2 with TRBJ1-2; the match to TRBD1 covers 8 bases. The CDR3 consists of 19 residues. Germline assignment: CDR1 SGHTA and CDR2 FQGNSA. Losses at the gene ends were 0 bases for V and 6 bases for J; bases not matched to a gene: 18. The CDR3 coding sequence is TGTGCCAGCAGCTTAGCGGGGATAGGACAGGGACGGGTCGGCGATGGCTACACCTTC. Translating it yields CASSLAGIGQGRVGDGYTF. Complete variable domain (other parts from reference TRBV7-2 and TRBJ1-2): GAGVSQSPSNKVTEKGKDVELRCDPISGHTALYWYRQSLGQGLEFLIYFQGNSAPDKSGLPSDRFSAERTGGSVSTLTIQRTQQEDSAVYLCASSLAGIGQGRVGDGYTFGSGTRLTVV.

This clone appeared a few times. The chain has TRBV6-1 and TRBJ1-1, with TRBD1 matching over 7 bases. Germline-derived CDR1 and CDR2 are MNHNS and SASEGT. V lost 6 bases and J lost 5; bases outside the gene matches: 3. CDR3 length: 12 amino acids. This CDR3 is CASSVQGTEAFF. The CDR3 nucleotides read TGTGCCAGCAGCGTACAGGGGACTGAAGCTTTCTTT.

This clone was counted a single time. The chain uses TRBV18 and TRBJ2-7; D perhaps matches TRBD2 (6 bases). CDR3 length: 18 residues. CDR1 KGHSH and CDR2 LQKENI come from the germline V gene. Trimming shortened V by 3 bases and J by 2 bases, and 23 bases separated the two germline ends. This chain's CDR3 is CASSPLPSWRGLPYEQYF. The CDR3 DNA reads TGTGCCAGCTCACCGCTGCCGTCCTGGCGGGGTCTGCCCTACGAGCAGTACTTC. Variable domain in full (rest from reference TRBV18 and TRBJ2-7): NAGVMQNPRHLVRRRGQEARLRCSPMKGHSHVYWYRQLPEEGLKFMVYLQKENIIDESGMPKERFSAEFPKEGPSILRIQQVVRGDSAAYFCASSPLPSWRGLPYEQYFGPGTRLTVT.

This chain connects TRBV28 to TRBJ2-7, with 13 bases that match TRBD2. V lost 3 bases to trimming and J lost 7 bases; unmatched junction nucleotides: 9. CDR1 and CDR2 from the germline V gene are MDHEN and SYDVKM. The CDR3 length is 16 residues. The CDR3 region has the DNA TGTGCCAGCAGTTTGTGGAGGACTAGCGGGAGTGGAGAGCAGTACTTC. Its translation is CASSLWRTSGSGEQYF.

V gene TRBV5-6 combines with J gene TRBJ2-5, with a tentative D call TRBD2 (5 bases). The CDR3 spans 16 residues. Looked up from germline, CDR1 is SGHDT and CDR2 is YYEEEE. Trimming left V 4 bases short and J 7 bases short, with 23 bases between. The CDR3 protein is CASSPEADEPIGTQYF. CDR3 DNA: TGTGCCAGCAGCCCGGAGGCAGACGAGCCGATAGGGACCCAGTACTTC.

The chain uses TRBV2 and TRBJ1-1; 7 bases align to TRBD1. Germline-derived CDR1 and CDR2 are SNHLY and FYNNEI. With 6 bases clipped from V and 0 bases from J, the junction kept 7 bases outside the gene matches. This CDR3 comprises 15 residues. CDR3 DNA: TGTGCCAGCAGGCCGGGACAGACCATGAACACTGAAGCTTTCTTT. Translation: CASRPGQTMNTEAFF.

Written as DNA, the CDR3 is TGTGCCAGCAGCTTTCCTAGCGGGGGTTTCTACGAGCAGTACTTC. Amino acids: CASSFPSGGFYEQYF. J is TRBJ2-7 and V is TRBV7-2; 10 nucleotides line up with TRBD2. With 3 bases clipped from V and 3 bases from J, the junction kept 5 bases outside the gene matches. CDR1 and CDR2 from the germline V gene are SGHTA and FQGNSA. The CDR3 is 15 residues long.

Comments on this clone: This same CDR3 is encoded by further DNA sequences in the sample. The V call is TRBV18, the J call TRBJ1-5, with D tentatively TRBD1 (6 bases). CDR3 length: 13 residues. Between the trimmed V and J ends, which lost 3 bases and 4 bases, there was a span of 7 bases. CDR1 is KGHSH, CDR2 LQKENI, per germline. The CDR3 DNA reads TGTGCCAGCTCACCCCAGGGGAATCAGCCCCAGCATTTT. Translated: CASSPQGNQPQHF.

V usage is TRBV19 and J usage is TRBJ1-2; D gene unclear. Germline values: CDR1 LNHDA, CDR2 SQIVND (reference sequence). The ends were cut back, 3 bases at V and 1 base at J, with 6 bases in the middle. This CDR3 contains 13 residues. The CDR3 protein is CASSITGNYGYTF. The CDR3 DNA reads TGTGCCAGTAGTATTACGGGTAACTATGGCTACACCTTC.

The J gene is TRBJ1-2, the V gene TRBV7-2; D call uncertain. The CDR3 consists of 14 residues. V lost 5 bases and J 0 bases, leaving 10 bases between the germline ends. Germline lookup yields CDR1 SGHTA and CDR2 FQGNSA. CDR3 nucleotides: TGTGCCAGCAGCCCCGCAGGCTCTAACTATGGCTACACCTTC. Its translation is CASSPAGSNYGYTF.

This clone was seen just once. V gene TRBV2 combines with J gene TRBJ2-7, with D possibly TRBD2 on 6 matching bases. The CDR3 sequence is 13 residues long. Between the trimmed V and J ends, which lost 7 bases and 4 bases, there was a span of 14 bases. CDR1 and CDR2 (germline): SNHLY, FYNNEI. In nucleotides, the CDR3 is TGTGCCAGCAACCCTAGCGCCGCTTACGAGCAGTACTTC. Translation gives CASNPSAAYEQYF.

This clone was recorded a few times. V and J are TRBV6-1 and TRBJ1-1; possible D gene TRBD1, 6 bases. In germline, CDR1 is MNHNS, CDR2 SASEGT. V was clipped by 6 bases and J by 1 base, with 9 bases between them. The CDR3 covers 13 residues. The CDR3 sequence is CASSKGGNTEAFF. The CDR3 region has the DNA TGTGCCAGCAGCAAAGGGGGGAACACTGAAGCTTTCTTT.